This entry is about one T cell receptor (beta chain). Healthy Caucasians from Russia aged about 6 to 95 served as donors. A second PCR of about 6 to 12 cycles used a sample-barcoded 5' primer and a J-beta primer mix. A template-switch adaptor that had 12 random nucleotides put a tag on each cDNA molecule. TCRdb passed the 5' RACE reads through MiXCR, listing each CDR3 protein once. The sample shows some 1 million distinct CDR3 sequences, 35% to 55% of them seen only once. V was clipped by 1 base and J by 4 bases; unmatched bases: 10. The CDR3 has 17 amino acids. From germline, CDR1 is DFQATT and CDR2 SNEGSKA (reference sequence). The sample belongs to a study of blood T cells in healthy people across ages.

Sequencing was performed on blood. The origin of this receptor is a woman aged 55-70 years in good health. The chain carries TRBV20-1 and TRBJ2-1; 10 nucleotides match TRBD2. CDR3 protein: CSARVPLAGKGYNEQFF. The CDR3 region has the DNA TGCAGTGCTAGAGTCCCACTAGCGGGAAAGGGATACAATGAGCAGTTCTTC.